This T cell receptor beta chain was sequenced for a study of neurological immune-mediated disorders. The wider study: The approximately 35 multiple sclerosis patients comprised roughly 31 relapsing-remitting and 3 secondary progressive cases.

Regarding the study as a whole: Phylogenetic grouping put 18 of 34 multiple sclerosis patients' repertoires into one related-CDR3 cluster, a possible signature. There was no clinical or MRI feature that was associated with the multiple sclerosis repertoire cluster.

This clonotype occurred a few times. Its antigen is currently unknown. A much larger clonotype is one base distant, so this may be a read error. The CDR3 does not close with the conserved phenylalanine or tryptophan, likely indicating a read error. With 10-nucleotide random UMIs, 5'RACE was used to make the cDNA. In TCRdb, the 5' RACE reads were re-called with MiXCR into one record per CDR3 protein. The sample lists about 120,000 distinct CDR3 sequences, around 3% seen once, with 1.3% in the top ten. The CDR3 runs 17 residues. Germline lookup yields CDR1 SGDLS and CDR2 YYNGEE. With 4 bases removed from V and 5 bases from J, the gap between germline ends came to 22 bases.

The source of this sequence is a woman in her twenties or thirties with multiple sclerosis. The sequencing sample was made of PBMCs. This chain connects TRBV9 to TRBJ1-3; D possibly corresponds to TRBD1 (5 bases). CDR3 DNA sequence: TGTGCCAGCAGCTCGGGGACCGCCCGTGGGATGCGAAACACCATATATTGT. It translates to CASSSGTARGMRNTIYC.